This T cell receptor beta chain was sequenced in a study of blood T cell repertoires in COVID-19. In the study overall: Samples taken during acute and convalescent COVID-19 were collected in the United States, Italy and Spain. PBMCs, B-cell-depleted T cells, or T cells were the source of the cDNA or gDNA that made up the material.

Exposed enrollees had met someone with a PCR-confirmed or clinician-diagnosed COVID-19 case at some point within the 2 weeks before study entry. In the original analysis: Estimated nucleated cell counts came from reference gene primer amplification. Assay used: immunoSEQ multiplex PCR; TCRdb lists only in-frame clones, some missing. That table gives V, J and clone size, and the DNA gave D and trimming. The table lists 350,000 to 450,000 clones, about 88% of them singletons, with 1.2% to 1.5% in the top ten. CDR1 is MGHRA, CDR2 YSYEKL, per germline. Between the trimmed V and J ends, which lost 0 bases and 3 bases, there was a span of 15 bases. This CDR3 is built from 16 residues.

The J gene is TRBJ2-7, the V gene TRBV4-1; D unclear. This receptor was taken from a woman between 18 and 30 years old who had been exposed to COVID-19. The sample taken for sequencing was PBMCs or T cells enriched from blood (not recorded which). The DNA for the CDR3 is TGCGCCAGCAGCCAAGAGCTATCTAAAATCAACTACGAGCAGTACTTC. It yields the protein CASSQELSKINYEQYF.